This passage covers 27 T cell receptor beta chains from one sample sequenced in a study of molecular identifiers for immune sequencing clone quantification. In TCRdb, the PCR reads were re-called with MiXCR into one record per CDR3 protein. The profile shows some 320,000 distinct CDR3 sequences, over 20% of them singletons. Sequencing was carried out using naive CD8+ T cells from blood, with Jurkat cell RNA spiked in. Indicated subset: FACS-sorted CD8+CD4-CCR7+CD45RA+ naive T cells. The receptors shown here come from a human donor in good health. Some libraries in this study had Jurkat cell RNA spiked in.

The chain combines TRBV13 with TRBJ2-7; TRBD1 matches 8 bases. Trimming removed 5 bases from V and 1 base from J; junction bases left unmatched: 7. The CDR3 is 15 amino acids. Per the germline V gene, CDR1 is PRHDT and CDR2 is FYEKMQ (reference sequence). The CDR3: CASSTDRGISYEQYF. For the CDR3, the DNA is TGTGCCAGCAGCACCGACAGGGGAATTTCCTACGAGCAGTACTTC.

Points on this clonotype: A much larger clone is a single base away; this may be a read error. V is TRBV7-9 and J is TRBJ2-7, with D maybe TRBD1 (6 bases). Germline loops: CDR1 SEHNR, CDR2 FQNEAQ (reference sequence). The CDR3 extends over 15 amino acids. Trimming pared 4 bases from V and 3 bases from J, leaving 16 bases between. The CDR3: CASSSTQGRGYEQYF. As DNA, the CDR3 is TGTGCCAGCAGCTCCACACAGGGACGGGGCTACGAGCAGTACTTC.

In this sample, this clonotype turned up a few times. The chain links TRBV27 to TRBJ2-5; D may match TRBD1 or TRBD2 (5 bases each). The length of the CDR3 is 14 residues. The germline V gene encodes CDR1 MNHEY and CDR2 SMNVEV (reference sequence). The V end was cut by 1 base, the J end by 3 bases, with 9 bases between. The CDR3 loop is CASSLFGGEETQYF. CDR3 coding DNA: TGTGCCAGCAGTTTATTTGGGGGAGAAGAGACCCAGTACTTC.

This clonotype has ten or more counts. The chain is built from TRBV12-3 or TRBV12-4 and TRBJ2-1; 8 nucleotides line up with TRBD2. The CDR3 sequence is 16 residues long. V was pared by 5 bases and J by 7 bases, with 13 bases of the junction left unmatched. CDR3 region: CASSPLAGGDFNEQFF. The CDR3 bases are TGTGCCAGCAGTCCCCTCGCGGGGGGCGATTTTAATGAGCAGTTCTTC.

Comment on this clonotype: The conserved final phenylalanine or tryptophan is absent from the CDR3, which likely points to a read error. This chain joins TRBV6-2 or TRBV6-3 and TRBJ2-1; TRBD1 agrees at 10 bases. The CDR3 consists of 14 residues. Germline loops: CDR1 MNHEY, CDR2 SVGEGT. After removal of 2 bases from V and 9 bases from J, the junction contained 4 bases not matched to a gene. The CDR3 region is CASSYADRGGEQFL. CDR3 nucleotide sequence: TGTGCCAGCAGTTACGCGGACAGGGGGGGTGAGCAGTTCCTC.

This clonotype was recorded many times. V gene TRBV29-1 combines with J gene TRBJ2-7; 9 bases are shared with TRBD1. The ends lost 6 bases at V and 3 bases at J; junction bases unmatched: 3. CDR1 is SQVTM and CDR2 is ANQGSEA in the germline V gene. This CDR3 has 12 residues. The CDR3 here is CSVAGQGYEQYF. The CDR3 nucleotides are TGCAGCGTGGCGGGACAGGGCTACGAGCAGTACTTC.

This clonotype occurred many times. The chain has TRBV9 and TRBJ2-1; 14 nucleotides agree with TRBD2. The CDR3 covers 17 residues. Germline lookup yields CDR1 SGDLS and CDR2 YYNGEE. V shed 4 bases and J 2 bases; nucleotides not matched to a gene: 5. Written as DNA, the CDR3 is TGTGCCAGCAGCAAAGGGACTAGCGGGAGTCCCTACAATGAGCAGTTCTTC. Its translation: CASSKGTSGSPYNEQFF.

This clonotype was observed many times. The gene calls are TRBV20-1 and TRBJ1-1; D uncertain. Trimming took off 0 bases at V and 1 base at J, with 6 bases between the two ends. Germline V lookup: CDR1 DFQATT, CDR2 SNEGSKA (reference sequence). The CDR3 covers 13 residues. The CDR3 spells CSARESGNTEAFF. The CDR3 nucleotides read TGCAGTGCTAGAGAAAGTGGGAACACTGAAGCTTTCTTT.

This clonotype was seen at least ten times. This chain links TRBV4-2 with TRBJ2-7; 11 bases are shared with TRBD2. J was trimmed by 2 bases and V by 3 bases; bases with no gene match: 9. CDR3 length: 17 amino acids. Germline CDR1 LGHNA, CDR2 YNFKEQ. The chain's CDR3 is CASSQDWGTSGTYEQYF. The CDR3 DNA is TGTGCCAGCAGCCAGGATTGGGGGACTAGCGGAACCTACGAGCAGTACTTC.

This clonotype has a count of ten or more. The gene calls are TRBV20-1 and TRBJ2-2; no clear D. The CDR3 has 14 amino acids. V was clipped by 4 bases and J by 0 bases, with 9 bases between them. Germline V lookup: CDR1 DFQATT, CDR2 SNEGSKA (reference sequence). The CDR3 DNA sequence: TGCAGTGCTAAACCTGCAACGAACACCGGGGAGCTGTTTTTT. Amino acid sequence: CSAKPATNTGELFF.

This clonotype was recorded at least ten times. The rearrangement joins TRBV28 to TRBJ1-5, with TRBD1 as a possible D gene (6 bases). CDR1 is MDHEN and CDR2 is SYDVKM in the germline V gene. V lost 6 bases, J lost 6 bases, and 12 bases lay in between. The CDR3 has 13 amino acids. CDR3 coding DNA: TGTGCCAGCAGAACAGGGCTAGGTCAGCCCCAGCATTTT. Translating it yields CASRTGLGQPQHF. Filled out from reference TRBV28 and TRBJ1-5, the complete variable domain reads DVKVTQSSRYLVKRTGEKVFLECVQDMDHENMFWYRQDPGLGLRLIYFSYDVKMKEKGDIPEGYSVSREKKERFSLILESASTNQTSMYLCASRTGLGQPQHFGDGTRLSIL.

This clonotype was recorded at least ten times. Here the CDR3 reads CSVESRGNTGELFF. In nucleotides, the CDR3 is TGCAGCGTTGAGTCTCGCGGGAACACCGGGGAGCTGTTTTTT. The rearrangement links TRBV29-1 to TRBJ2-2; no reliable D call. The length of the CDR3 is 14 residues. The V end was cut by 3 bases, the J end by 1 base, with 9 bases between. Germline V lookup: CDR1 SQVTM, CDR2 ANQGSEA.

As to this clonotype: A read error is possible here, since a much larger clone lies one base away. This chain connects TRBV13 to TRBJ1-4; TRBD1 is a possible D gene (5 bases). This CDR3 comprises 14 residues. Germline loops: CDR1 PRHDT, CDR2 FYEKMQ (reference sequence). For the CDR3, the DNA is TGTGTCAGCAGCTTGAGAGGGGCCAATGAAAAACTGTTTTTT. Residues: CVSSLRGANEKLFF.

In the case of this clonotype: A read error is possible here, since a much larger clone lies one base away. It is likely a read error, because the conserved phenylalanine at the end of the CDR3 is missing. The chain couples TRBV6-5 to TRBJ1-2; 8 nucleotides agree with TRBD1. Trimming at V came to 8 bases and at J to 4 bases, leaving 9 bases not matched to a gene. Germline V lookup: CDR1 MNHEY, CDR2 SVGAGI. This CDR3 has 14 amino acids. CDR3 sequence (DNA): TGTGCCAGCGGGGGACAGGATAACGCCTATGGCTACACCCTC. Protein product: CASGGQDNAYGYTL.

Worth noting for this clonotype: This may be a read error, as it is one base from a much larger clone. This chain uses TRBV7-2 with TRBJ2-1; unclear D gene. This CDR3 is 15 amino acids long. Trimming stripped 5 bases from V and 6 bases from J, with 17 bases between. CDR1 and CDR2 from the germline V gene are SGHTA and FQGNSA. The CDR3 coding sequence is TGTGCCAGCAGCCCAGTTGTGGACCCCTGCAATGAGCAGTTCTTC. As protein: CASSPVVDPCNEQFF.

Turning to this clonotype: A much larger clone lies one base from this, so it may be a read error. This sequence joins TRBV5-1 and TRBJ2-1; a weak D match, TRBD1 (5 bases). There are 17 residues in the CDR3. CDR1 is SGHRS and CDR2 is YFSETQ in the germline V gene. CDR3 sequence reads: CASSFPLDTRSYNEQSF. DNA of the CDR3: TGCGCCAGCAGTTTCCCGTTGGACACCCGCTCCTACAATGAGCAGTCCTTC.

Regarding this clonotype: Without the conserved terminal phenylalanine or tryptophan, this CDR3 likely stems from a read error. This sequence joins TRBV7-9 and TRBJ2-7, with 8 positions matching TRBD1. The trim removed 5 bases at V and 3 bases at J, leaving 6 bases unmatched. The CDR3 contains 14 residues. Germline loops: CDR1 SEHNR, CDR2 FQNEAQ (reference sequence). The CDR3, as DNA: TGTGCCAGCAGCGCGTCCGGACAGGGCTACGAGCAGTACCTC. Translation: CASSASGQGYEQYL.

Concerning this clonotype itself: This sequence may be a read error, since a much larger clone differs from it by one base. The V call is TRBV24-1, the J call TRBJ2-1, with D possibly being TRBD1 (6 bases). The CDR3 contains 15 residues. V was clipped by 7 bases and J by 7 bases, with 19 bases between them. CDR1 is KGHDR, CDR2 SFDVKD, per germline. This CDR3 reads CATRDRRQDWNEQFF. As DNA, the CDR3 is TGTGCCACCAGGGACCGTAGACAGGATTGGAATGAGCAGTTCTTC.

This clonotype was picked up a small number of times. This chain uses TRBV23-1 with TRBJ2-3; D unclear. TRBV23-1 is an ORF, with its function uncertain. The CDR3 runs 16 residues. V gave up 0 bases and J gave up 1 base, with 11 bases separating them. Here the CDR3 reads CASSQSIPKRTDTQYF. CDR3 coding DNA: TGCGCCAGCAGTCAATCGATTCCGAAGCGCACAGATACGCAGTATTTT.

Turning to this clonotype: This may come from a read error, since a much larger clone is one base off. The rearrangement links TRBV7-9 to TRBJ2-1; D remains ambiguous. The CDR3 covers 16 residues. The germline CDR1 and CDR2 sequences are SEHNR and FQNEAQ (reference sequence). The CDR3 DNA reads as TGTGCCAGCAGCTTATTACGGGTTAGCTCCTACAATGAGCTGTTCTTC. It codes for CASSLLRVSSYNELFF.

The rearrangement joins TRBV10-3 to TRBJ2-3, with 8 bases matching TRBD1. Germline V gene sequence: CDR1 ENHRY, CDR2 SYGVKD. The CDR3 is 15 residues long. Trimming took 3 bases from V and 1 from J; bases not matched to a gene: 3. The CDR3, as DNA: TGTGCCATCAGTGATCAGGGGGCCGGCACAGATACGCAGTATTTT. Translating it yields CAISDQGAGTDTQYF.

On this clonotype itself: One base away lies a much larger clone, so this may be a sequencing read error. The rearrangement links TRBV12-3 or TRBV12-4 to TRBJ2-3; unclear D gene. This CDR3 has 14 residues. Deletions cut 8 bases from V and 0 bases from J, with 12 bases between. CDR3 in amino acids: CASLRYHSTDTQYF. CDR3 DNA: TGTGCCAGCCTTAGATACCATAGCACAGATACGCAGTATTTT.

This clonotype was detected ten times or more. The chain employs TRBV6-6 and TRBJ2-3; D uncertain. Trimming took 6 bases from V and 7 from J, leaving 5 bases between them. CDR1 is MNHNY and CDR2 is SVGAGI in the germline V gene (reference sequence). The length of the CDR3 is 10 residues. As DNA, the CDR3 is TGTGCCAGCAGCGGCCATACGCAGTATTTT. Translation: CASSGHTQYF.

This clonotype was found many times. The V and J genes are TRBV29-1 and TRBJ1-1; 11 bases are a match to TRBD1. Germline V lookup: CDR1 SQVTM, CDR2 ANQGSEA. The CDR3 extends over 13 amino acids. The CDR3 bases are TGCAGTGGGACAGGGGGTAAGAACACTGAAGCTTTCTTT. It specifies CSGTGGKNTEAFF.

Regarding this clonotype: Being one base from a much bigger clone, this may be a read error. This sequence joins TRBV27 and TRBJ2-7; tentatively, D is TRBD2 (5 bases). This CDR3 contains 14 residues. Germline CDR1 is MNHEY and CDR2 is SMNVEV (reference sequence). The CDR3, as DNA: TGTGCCTGCAGACCCGGACTGCGCCCCTACGAGCAGTACTTC. This codes for CACRPGLRPYEQYF.

About this clonotype: The CDR3 does not end in the conserved phenylalanine or tryptophan, so this is likely a read error. The limits of the CDR3 on the DNA are not certain, so only TCRdb's listed CDR3 is given. This CDR3 is CASSALPRDPFTDTQYL. The rearrangement joins TRBV21-1 to TRBJ2-3; the D call of TRBD1 is as the table states it, not checked on the DNA. TRBV21-1 is marked as a pseudogene. The CDR3 length is 17 residues, termini included.

V is TRBV7-9 and J is TRBJ2-7; no definite D call. Germline V gene sequence: CDR1 SEHNR, CDR2 FQNEAQ (reference sequence). The V end was cut by 1 base, the J end by 4 bases, with 11 bases between. This CDR3 is built from 14 residues. CDR3 in DNA: TGTGCCAGCAGCTTAGACTTGAGAGATTACGAGCAGTACTTC. It yields the protein CASSLDLRDYEQYF.